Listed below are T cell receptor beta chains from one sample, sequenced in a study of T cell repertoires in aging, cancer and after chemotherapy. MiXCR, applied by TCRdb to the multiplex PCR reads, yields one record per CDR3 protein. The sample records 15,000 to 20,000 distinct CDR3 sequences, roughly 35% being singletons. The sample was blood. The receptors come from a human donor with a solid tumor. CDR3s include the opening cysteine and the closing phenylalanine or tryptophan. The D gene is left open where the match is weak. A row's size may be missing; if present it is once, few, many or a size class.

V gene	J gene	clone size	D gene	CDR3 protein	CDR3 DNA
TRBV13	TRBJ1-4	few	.	CASSLGTFATNEKLFF	TGTGCCAGCAGCTTGGGGACTTTTGCAACTAATGAAAAACTGTTTTTT
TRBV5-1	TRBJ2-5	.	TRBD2	CASSRGLAQETQYF	TGCGCCAGCAGCCGGGGACTAGCTCAAGAGACCCAGTACTTC
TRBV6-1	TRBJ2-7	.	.	CASRQPQGPEQYF	TGTGCCAGCAGACAGCCACAGGGTCCCGAGCAGTACTTC
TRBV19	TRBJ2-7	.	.	CASSITGPYEQYF	TGTGCCAGTAGTATAACAGGTCCATACGAGCAGTACTTC
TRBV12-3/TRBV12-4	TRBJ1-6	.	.	CASSPQGLSNSPLHF	TGTGCCAGCAGCCCCCAGGGTCTGAGTAATTCACCCCTCCACTTT
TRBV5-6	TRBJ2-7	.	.	CASSFWGAEQYF	TGTGCCAGCAGCTTCTGGGGGGCCGAGCAGTACTTC
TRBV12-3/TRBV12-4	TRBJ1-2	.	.	CASSPSGQRGGYTF	TGTGCCAGCTCTCCCTCGGGTCAAAGAGGCGGCTACACCTTC
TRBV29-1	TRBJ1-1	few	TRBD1	CSANRGSNTEAFF	TGCAGCGCCAACAGGGGGTCGAACACTGAAGCTTTCTTT
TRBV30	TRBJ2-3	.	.	CAWTGVGDTQYF	TGTGCCTGGACAGGGGTCGGAGATACGCAGTATTTT
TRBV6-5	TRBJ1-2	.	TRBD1	CASRLTGDYGYTF	TGTGCCAGCAGACTGACAGGGGACTATGGCTACACCTTC
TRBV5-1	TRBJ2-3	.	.	CASSPLGGPPDTQYF	TGCGCCAGCAGCCCGCTGGGGGGACCCCCGGATACGCAGTATTTT
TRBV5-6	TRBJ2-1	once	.	CASSLGLGYNEQFF	TGTGCCAGCAGCTTGGGACTCGGTTACAATGAGCAGTTCTTC
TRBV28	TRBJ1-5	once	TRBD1	CASSFDRGNVGNQPQHF	TGTGCCAGCAGTTTTGACAGGGGAAACGTGGGCAATCAGCCCCAGCATTTT
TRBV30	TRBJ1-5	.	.	CAWSHTPGNQPQHF	TGTGCCTGGAGCCATACGCCGGGCAATCAGCCCCAGCATTTT